These T cell receptor beta chains were read from a single sample in a study of T cell responses to AZD1222 COVID-19 vaccine. Sequencing used immunoSEQ multiplex PCR; TCRdb keeps in-frame clones, though not all of them. The data hold about 120,000 clones, with under 95% observed a single time. The source was peripheral blood, collected on day 0 of AZD1222 vaccination. The receptors originated from an adult in good health. Both conserved end residues are part of each CDR3. The order of the fields is D gene, clone size, V gene, J gene, CDR3 DNA, CDR3 protein. The D gene is left open where the match is weak. The size entry is marked missing in some rows and otherwise reads once, few, many or a size class.

d_gene: .; abundance: .; v_gene: TRBV3-1/TRBV3-2; j_gene: TRBJ1-2; CDR3nt: TGTGCCAGCAGCCAAACCTCCAGGGTGTCGGTAGGCTACACCTTC; CDR3aa: CASSQTSRVSVGYTF
d_gene: .; abundance: .; v_gene: TRBV3-1/TRBV3-2; j_gene: TRBJ2-7; CDR3nt: TGTGCCAGCAGCCAAGGTACAGGCAGCTCCTACGAGCAGTACTTC; CDR3aa: CASSQGTGSSYEQYF
d_gene: .; abundance: .; v_gene: TRBV6-6; j_gene: TRBJ2-5; CDR3nt: TGTGCCAGCAGTTATATGAGGGGCCGTGAGACCCAGTACTTC; CDR3aa: CASSYMRGRETQYF
d_gene: TRBD2; abundance: .; v_gene: TRBV25-1; j_gene: TRBJ2-1; CDR3nt: TGTGCCAGCAGTGAATATACTAGCGGGAGGGGACTCAATGAGCAGTTCTTC; CDR3aa: CASSEYTSGRGLNEQFF
d_gene: .; abundance: .; v_gene: TRBV20-1; j_gene: TRBJ1-6; CDR3nt: TGCAGTGCTAGTGACGCAGGTGGAGGATCACCCCTCCACTTT; CDR3aa: CSASDAGGGSPLHF
d_gene: .; abundance: once; v_gene: TRBV18; j_gene: TRBJ1-5; CDR3nt: TGTGCCAGCTCACCCGGGACTCTAGATCAGCCCCAGCATTTT; CDR3aa: CASSPGTLDQPQHF
d_gene: .; abundance: .; v_gene: TRBV7-8; j_gene: TRBJ1-1; CDR3nt: TGTGCCAGCAGCTTAGACCTAATGAACACTGAAGCTTTCTTT; CDR3aa: CASSLDLMNTEAFF
d_gene: .; abundance: .; v_gene: TRBV4-2; j_gene: TRBJ1-4; CDR3nt: TGTGCCAGCAGCCAGGAGATGAATGAAAAACTGTTTTTT; CDR3aa: CASSQEMNEKLFF
d_gene: .; abundance: .; v_gene: TRBV30; j_gene: TRBJ1-5; CDR3nt: TGTGCCTGGGCGACTCTCAGGACCGATCAGCCCCAGCATTTT; CDR3aa: CAWATLRTDQPQHF
d_gene: .; abundance: .; v_gene: TRBV19; j_gene: TRBJ2-4; CDR3nt: TGTGCCAGTAGTACCCTCTCCCGGGACGGAAACATTCAGTACTTC; CDR3aa: CASSTLSRDGNIQYF
d_gene: .; abundance: .; v_gene: TRBV5-1; j_gene: TRBJ2-7; CDR3nt: TGCGCCAGCAGCCCACAGGGATCCAAGTACGAGCAGTACTTC; CDR3aa: CASSPQGSKYEQYF
d_gene: TRBD1; abundance: .; v_gene: TRBV9; j_gene: TRBJ2-5; CDR3nt: TGTGCCAGCAGCGCTGGACAGGGGGGAGAGACCCAGTACTTC; CDR3aa: CASSAGQGGETQYF
d_gene: .; abundance: few; v_gene: TRBV6-5; j_gene: TRBJ1-2; CDR3nt: TGTGCCAGCACTCGAAGGGGGGGTCGGAACTATGGCTACACCTTC; CDR3aa: CASTRRGGRNYGYTF
d_gene: .; abundance: .; v_gene: TRBV28; j_gene: TRBJ1-2; CDR3nt: TGTGCCAGCAGTCCCGACAGCAACTATGGCTACACCTTC; CDR3aa: CASSPDSNYGYTF
d_gene: TRBD2; abundance: .; v_gene: TRBV9; j_gene: TRBJ2-5; CDR3nt: TGTGCCAGCAGCACCCAATCCGGGACTAGCGGGAGAGAGACCCAGTACTTC; CDR3aa: CASSTQSGTSGRETQYF
d_gene: .; abundance: .; v_gene: TRBV19; j_gene: TRBJ1-5; CDR3nt: TGTGCCAGTAGTGGGGCAGACCGGGGACCCCAGCATTTT; CDR3aa: CASSGADRGPQHF
d_gene: .; abundance: .; v_gene: TRBV21-1; j_gene: TRBJ1-5; CDR3nt: TGTGCCAGCAGCGTGCACAGGGTTGGTCAGCCCCAGCATTTT; CDR3aa: CASSVHRVGQPQHF
d_gene: .; abundance: .; v_gene: TRBV19; j_gene: TRBJ1-1; CDR3nt: TGTGCCAGTAAGGTCTTGAACACTGAAGCTTTCTTT; CDR3aa: CASKVLNTEAFF
d_gene: TRBD1; abundance: .; v_gene: TRBV6-6; j_gene: TRBJ1-2; CDR3nt: TGTGCCAGCAGTGGCCTACAGGGGTTGTCCTATGGCTACACCTTC; CDR3aa: CASSGLQGLSYGYTF
d_gene: TRBD1; abundance: .; v_gene: TRBV9; j_gene: TRBJ2-2; CDR3nt: TGTGCCAGCAGCGGGACAGGGGTTGGGGAGCTGTTTTTT; CDR3aa: CASSGTGVGELFF
d_gene: TRBD2; abundance: .; v_gene: TRBV2; j_gene: TRBJ2-3; CDR3nt: TGTGCCAGCGGGGCGGCTAGCGGGGTGATTACAGATACGCAGTATTTT; CDR3aa: CASGAASGVITDTQYF
d_gene: .; abundance: .; v_gene: TRBV29-1; j_gene: TRBJ1-5; CDR3nt: TGCAGCGCTGGGGCCGGGACAAGCCAGCCCCAGCATTTT; CDR3aa: CSAGAGTSQPQHF
d_gene: TRBD1; abundance: once; v_gene: TRBV18; j_gene: TRBJ1-1; CDR3nt: TGTGCCAGCTCACCGCGACAGGGGCTGGAGGGCACTGAAGCTTTCTTT; CDR3aa: CASSPRQGLEGTEAFF
d_gene: .; abundance: .; v_gene: TRBV11-3; j_gene: TRBJ2-2; CDR3nt: TGTGCCAGCAGCTCCTCGGGGGCCGGGGAGCTGTTTTTT; CDR3aa: CASSSSGAGELFF
d_gene: .; abundance: .; v_gene: TRBV18; j_gene: TRBJ1-3; CDR3nt: TGTGCCAGCTCACCGGTCGCCCAGGGACTATCTGGAAACACCATATATTTT; CDR3aa: CASSPVAQGLSGNTIYF
d_gene: TRBD1; abundance: .; v_gene: TRBV9; j_gene: TRBJ2-1; CDR3nt: TGTGCCAGCAGCCAAGGACAGGGACCCTACAATGAGCAGTTCTTC; CDR3aa: CASSQGQGPYNEQFF
d_gene: .; abundance: .; v_gene: TRBV12-3/TRBV12-4; j_gene: TRBJ1-2; CDR3nt: TGTGCCAGCAGTTTCATCCGGGACTATGGCTACACCTTC; CDR3aa: CASSFIRDYGYTF
d_gene: .; abundance: .; v_gene: TRBV28; j_gene: TRBJ1-3; CDR3nt: TGTGCCAGCACCCCCAACAGGAACTCTGGAAACACCATATATTTT; CDR3aa: CASTPNRNSGNTIYF
d_gene: TRBD1; abundance: few; v_gene: TRBV5-1; j_gene: TRBJ2-1; CDR3nt: TGCGCCAGCAGCCCCTTAAACAGGGGGTCGCCCTACAATGAGCAGTTCTTC; CDR3aa: CASSPLNRGSPYNEQFF
d_gene: TRBD2; abundance: .; v_gene: TRBV19; j_gene: TRBJ2-3; CDR3nt: TGTGCCAGTAGTATAGGACCCCCGGGACTAGTTGGCCCCACGCAGTATTTT; CDR3aa: CASSIGPPGLVGPTQYF
d_gene: .; abundance: .; v_gene: TRBV7-9; j_gene: TRBJ1-2; CDR3nt: TGTGCCAGCAGCTTATACGAGCGGCAGAACTATGGCTACACCTTC; CDR3aa: CASSLYERQNYGYTF
d_gene: .; abundance: .; v_gene: TRBV5-5; j_gene: TRBJ1-2; CDR3nt: TGTGCCAGCAGCTTGGCAGATAATTATGGCTACACCTTC; CDR3aa: CASSLADNYGYTF
d_gene: .; abundance: .; v_gene: TRBV3-1/TRBV3-2; j_gene: TRBJ1-2; CDR3nt: TGTGCCAGCAGCCTAGGGGCATCTAACTATGGCTACACCTTC; CDR3aa: CASSLGASNYGYTF
d_gene: .; abundance: .; v_gene: TRBV7-3; j_gene: TRBJ1-1; CDR3nt: TGTGCCAGCAGCTCACAGGGACTGAACACTGAAGCTTTCTTT; CDR3aa: CASSSQGLNTEAFF
d_gene: .; abundance: .; v_gene: TRBV7-3; j_gene: TRBJ1-6; CDR3nt: TGTGCCAGCAGCTTAGATCTGCACCCTAATTCACCCCTCCACTTT; CDR3aa: CASSLDLHPNSPLHF
d_gene: TRBD1; abundance: .; v_gene: TRBV18; j_gene: TRBJ2-3; CDR3nt: TGTGCCAGCTCACCACGGGACAGGGGGTACACAGATACGCAGTATTTT; CDR3aa: CASSPRDRGYTDTQYF
d_gene: .; abundance: .; v_gene: TRBV5-5; j_gene: TRBJ1-1; CDR3nt: TGTGCCAGCAGGAGTGACAGGATCAACACTGAAGCTTTCTTT; CDR3aa: CASRSDRINTEAFF
d_gene: .; abundance: .; v_gene: TRBV6-5; j_gene: TRBJ1-2; CDR3nt: TGTGCCAGTTCTCAGGGAAATGCTAACTATGGCTACACCTTC; CDR3aa: CASSQGNANYGYTF
d_gene: .; abundance: .; v_gene: TRBV5-1; j_gene: TRBJ1-2; CDR3nt: TGCGCCAGCAGCTTGCCACCTGACTATGGCTACACCTTC; CDR3aa: CASSLPPDYGYTF
d_gene: .; abundance: .; v_gene: TRBV6-6; j_gene: TRBJ1-2; CDR3nt: TGTGCCAGCTTCGGCGGACTCTATGGCTACACCTTC; CDR3aa: CASFGGLYGYTF
d_gene: .; abundance: .; v_gene: TRBV19; j_gene: TRBJ1-2; CDR3nt: TGTGCCAGTAGTCTCCGGGCCGATGGCTACACCTTC; CDR3aa: CASSLRADGYTF
d_gene: TRBD2; abundance: .; v_gene: TRBV29-1; j_gene: TRBJ2-3; CDR3nt: TGCAGCGTTCTTCCGGGACTAGCGGGGGGCACAGATACGCAGTATTTT; CDR3aa: CSVLPGLAGGTDTQYF
d_gene: .; abundance: .; v_gene: TRBV5-1; j_gene: TRBJ1-1; CDR3nt: TGCGCCAGCAGCTTGGTAGCGGGTCCGAACACTGAAGCTTTCTTT; CDR3aa: CASSLVAGPNTEAFF
d_gene: .; abundance: .; v_gene: TRBV6-6; j_gene: TRBJ1-6; CDR3nt: TGTGCCAGCAGTTACTCTTCTTACGGGAATTCACCCCTCCACTTT; CDR3aa: CASSYSSYGNSPLHF
d_gene: .; abundance: .; v_gene: TRBV7-8; j_gene: TRBJ1-1; CDR3nt: TGTGCCAGCACCCAATTGGCTGCAGGCAGGTCGAACACTGAAGCTTTCTTT; CDR3aa: CASTQLAAGRSNTEAFF
d_gene: .; abundance: .; v_gene: TRBV2; j_gene: TRBJ1-3; CDR3nt: TGTGCCAGCAGTGCGGGGCCAGCTCTCTCTGGAAACACCATATATTTT; CDR3aa: CASSAGPALSGNTIYF
d_gene: .; abundance: .; v_gene: TRBV27; j_gene: TRBJ2-1; CDR3nt: TGTGCCAGCAGTTTCCCTGAGCAGTTCTTC; CDR3aa: CASSFPEQFF
d_gene: .; abundance: .; v_gene: TRBV6-5; j_gene: TRBJ1-2; CDR3nt: TGTGCCAGCAGATCAGGGTCGGGCTACACCTTC; CDR3aa: CASRSGSGYTF
d_gene: .; abundance: .; v_gene: TRBV2; j_gene: TRBJ1-2; CDR3nt: TGTGCCAGCACGATAGGGGGTGGCGATGGCTACACCTTC; CDR3aa: CASTIGGGDGYTF
d_gene: .; abundance: .; v_gene: TRBV30; j_gene: TRBJ2-7; CDR3nt: TGTGCCTGGAGTGTAGCCGGGTACGAGCAGTACTTC; CDR3aa: CAWSVAGYEQYF
d_gene: TRBD1; abundance: few; v_gene: TRBV2; j_gene: TRBJ1-1; CDR3nt: TGTGCCAGCAGACTCCAACAGGGGGCCGACACTGAAGCTTTCTTT; CDR3aa: CASRLQQGADTEAFF
d_gene: TRBD1; abundance: .; v_gene: TRBV18; j_gene: TRBJ1-5; CDR3nt: TGTGCCAGCTCACACGACAGGGCCCTAAATCAGCCCCAGCATTTT; CDR3aa: CASSHDRALNQPQHF
d_gene: .; abundance: .; v_gene: TRBV5-1; j_gene: TRBJ1-2; CDR3nt: TGCGCCAGCAGCTCTAGAGACAGAGCTAACTATGGCTACACCTTC; CDR3aa: CASSSRDRANYGYTF
d_gene: .; abundance: .; v_gene: TRBV7-2; j_gene: TRBJ1-5; CDR3nt: TGTGCCAGCAGCTTAGTCGGGAGGGGCAGGGAGCCCCAGCATTTT; CDR3aa: CASSLVGRGREPQHF